This T cell receptor beta chain is drawn from a study of graft-versus-host responses after intestinal transplantation (dated by TCRdb to about 2021). About the investigation overall: Multivisceral, liver-intestinal, or isolated intestinal transplants were received by the recipients. Donor T cell macrochimerism was defined as a peak of at least 4% donor T cells among recipient peripheral blood mononuclear cells. Instead of going to the commercial service, samples from a few later patients were sequenced in-house on an Illumina MiSeq and processed with MiXCR. Every recipient was given anti-thymocyte globulin induction, then maintenance tacrolimus and steroids for about three years. A cohort of fewer than 25 intestinal transplant recipients, including one retransplant, was enrolled, and a few patients lacking pretransplant specimens were excluded. After intestinal transplantation, graft-versus-host and host-versus-graft alloreactive T cell clones in the graft, circulation and bone marrow were tracked using bulk TCR-beta CDR3 sequencing. To identify alloreactive clones, pre-transplant mixed lymphocyte reaction products were sequenced and compared with unstimulated pre-transplant donor and recipient T cells. The research as a whole found: Early after transplant, peak levels of circulating GvH clones were associated with declines in HvG clones. In patients with donor T cell macrochimerism, the allografts had high GvH to HvG T cell clonal ratios. GvH clones turned up in recipient bone marrow, with some appearing earlier in ileal mucosa or blood, a pattern consistent with an intestinal mucosal origin. The conclusions were limited by the relatively low number and heterogeneity of the intestinal transplant patients.

To prepare the library, the immunoSEQ multiplex PCR assay was applied. Adaptive Biotechnologies carried out high-throughput TCR-beta CDR3 sequencing of genomic DNA for most patients. In the paper's pipeline: TCR sequencing data for around 19 patients were retrieved from Adaptive's ImmunoSEQ software; three other patients were processed with MiXCR and VDJtools. CDR3 nucleotide sequences shared by donor and recipient were removed because the origin of these sequences could not be assigned. At least 2-fold expansion over unstimulated cells and a minimum CFSE-low frequency of 0.002% (template counts) or 0.001% (read counts) were required for clones to be classified as alloreactive. A clone was considered mappable if detected in the sequenced pre-transplant spleen, lymph node, or MLR CFSE-low populations of the donor or recipient. Cumulative frequency of alloreactive clones was calculated as a percentage of all sequences weighted by copy number. In its TCRdb copy, this immuneACCESS table keeps in-frame sequences only and misses some clones. Where compared with another copy, unresolved V genes explain less than half of these, and the others have no known cause. That table supplies the V and J calls and clone size; D and trimming were determined from the DNA. The sample yields around 25,000 clones; around 94% were counted once. The ten largest clones capture about 0.56% of the sample.

As encoded in the germline V gene (reference sequence), CDR1 is GTSNPN while CDR2 is SVGIG. From the cysteine up to the phenylalanine, the CDR3 has a length of 14 residues. Here the CDR3 DNA is all that survives: 42 bases in frame from base 1. The V end gives up 5 bases and the J end 5 bases, leaving 8 bases in the junction not matched to a gene. This clone appeared a single time. Its binding antigen is unknown. No base quality values were provided; no much bigger clone lies one nucleotide off. In the first month after transplant, blood samples were collected up to 4 times, and after that at least monthly when available.

Specimen: PBMCs, collected 156 days after intestinal transplant. The rearranged chain carries TRBV30 and TRBJ2-1, with TRBD1 identical over 8 junction bases. The receptor's source is a human patient who received an intestinal transplant, so some T cells may come from the graft donor. Read as DNA, the sequence is TGTGCCTGGGCGAGACAGGGGCGGGACAATGAGCAGTTCTTC. This is translated as CAWARQGRDNEQFF.